The text below deals with one TCR beta chain. Its specificity is not known. This sample was included in a study of post-analysis software for immune sequencing data. At the level of the study: Patients had relapsing-remitting, secondary progressive or progressive-relapsing multiple sclerosis; some lacked subtype.

From germline, CDR1 is SGHTA and CDR2 FQGNSA. Trimming took off 3 bases at V and 6 bases at J, with 11 bases between the two ends. The CDR3 contains 13 residues. The study, taken as a whole, reports: Five TRBV segments (TRBV5-6, TRBV5-1 and TRBV20-1 among them) occurred more frequently in patients than in controls. The F measure placed samples prepared in the same batch into strongly shared clusters. Patients with multiple sclerosis recorded significantly lower normalized Chao1 diversity than controls, the study found.

Prepared TCR beta cDNA libraries contained unique molecular identifiers. Some 500,000 cDNA molecules came from about 1 to 10 million T cells. MiXCR, run by TCRdb on the PCR reads, gives a single entry per CDR3 protein. Among 820,000 or so distinct CDR3 sequences listed, roughly half were seen once. This clonotype was obtained from a girl aged 10-17 years with multiple sclerosis. Material for sequencing was blood. V gene TRBV7-2 combines with J gene TRBJ1-1, with D tentatively TRBD1 (5 bases). DNA of the CDR3: TGTGCCAGCAGCTTTACGGGGCGAGCTGAAGCTTTCTTT. Its protein product is CASSFTGRAEAFF. The full variable domain, with the rest looked up from reference TRBV7-2 and TRBJ1-1, is GAGVSQSPSNKVTEKGKDVELRCDPISGHTALYWYRQSLGQGLEFLIYFQGNSAPDKSGLPSDRFSAERTGGSVSTLTIQRTQQEDSAVYLCASSFTGRAEAFFGQGTRLTVV.